The 23 T cell receptor beta chains below come from one sample, sequenced in a study of OX40 agonist ivuxolimab in advanced cancers. Some clones are missing from TCRdb's copy, which holds only in-frame ones; the method was immunoSEQ multiplex PCR. The sample has about 72,000 clones, around 91% seen once. Sequenced here: CD4+ or CD8+ T cells sorted from blood, sampled in a trial of the OX40 agonist ivuxolimab. These receptors were obtained from an adult with an advanced solid tumor such as melanoma, head and neck, liver or kidney cancer.

The J gene is TRBJ2-2, the V gene TRBV5-6; D is perhaps TRBD1 (5 bases). Germline assignment: CDR1 SGHDT and CDR2 YYEEEE. CDR3 length equals 14 residues. The V end was cut by 3 bases, the J end by 7 bases, with 13 bases between. The DNA for the CDR3 is TGTGCCAGCAGCTCTCCAGGGTCGGGCGGGGAGCTGTTTTTT. It encodes CASSSPGSGGELFF.

This sequence joins TRBV5-1 and TRBJ2-5, with 11 bases identical to TRBD2. Germline-derived CDR1 and CDR2 are SGHRS and YFSETQ. Trimming took 4 bases from V and 1 from J; bases not matched to a gene: 12. The CDR3 consists of 18 residues. CDR3 region: CASSAGVAGGGFQETQYF. CDR3 coding DNA: TGCGCCAGCAGCGCCGGAGTAGCGGGAGGGGGATTCCAAGAGACCCAGTACTTC.

CDR3 nucleotides: TGTGCCAGCAGCGGGACAGGGGCAGGAACGCAGTATTTT. Protein: CASSGTGAGTQYF. The rearrangement joins TRBV5-5 to TRBJ2-3; 10 bases match TRBD1. Per the germline V gene, CDR1 is SGHKS and CDR2 is YYEKEE (reference sequence). J was trimmed by 9 bases and V by 4 bases; bases with no gene match: 5. This CDR3 has 13 residues.

The V gene is TRBV19, the J gene TRBJ2-7; tentative D call: TRBD2 (6 bases). CDR1 is LNHDA, CDR2 SQIVND, per germline (reference sequence). The V end lost 6 bases, the J end lost 7 bases, and 16 bases lay between the germline ends. The CDR3 loop spans 13 amino acids. DNA of the CDR3: TGTGCCAGTAGCGTCGGAGGGCCGGGAGAGCAGTACTTC. As protein: CASSVGGPGEQYF.

This chain connects TRBV6-5 to TRBJ1-2; 8 nucleotides line up with TRBD1. The CDR3 consists of 14 residues. The ends lost 2 bases at V and 8 bases at J; junction bases unmatched: 7. From germline, CDR1 is MNHEY and CDR2 SVGAGI. CDR3 region: CASSYGGQVEGYTF. The DNA for the CDR3 is TGTGCCAGCAGTTACGGGGGACAGGTGGAAGGCTACACCTTC.

This clone occurred a few times. The J gene is TRBJ2-5, the V gene TRBV7-9, with 10 nucleotides matching TRBD2. The CDR3 spans 17 residues. The V gene end was trimmed by 3 bases and the J gene end by 0 bases; junction bases not matched to a gene: 7. Germline V CDR1 and CDR2: SEHNR, FQNEAQ (reference sequence). CDR3 nucleotides: TGTGCCAGCAGCTTGGGGACTAGCGAGTCCTACCAAGAGACCCAGTACTTC. This codes for CASSLGTSESYQETQYF.

The chain employs TRBV5-5 and TRBJ1-5; weak D call: TRBD1 (5 bases). CDR1 and CDR2 from the germline V gene are SGHKS and YYEKEE (reference sequence). The CDR3 extends over 16 amino acids. Trimming removed 2 bases at V and 5 bases at J, with 17 bases between. The CDR3 DNA reads as TGTGCCAGCAGCTTAGGAACAGGTCGGGATCATCAGCCCCAGCATTTT. Protein: CASSLGTGRDHQPQHF. Variable domain in full (rest from reference TRBV5-5 and TRBJ1-5): DAGVTQSPTHLIKTRGQQVTLRCSPISGHKSVSWYQQVLGQGPQFIFQYYEKEERGRGNFPDRFSARQFPNYSSELNVNALLLGDSALYLCASSLGTGRDHQPQHFGDGTRLSIL.

The gene calls are TRBV2 and TRBJ2-2; 7 nucleotides match TRBD2. Per germline, CDR1 SNHLY and CDR2 FYNNEI. There are 19 residues in the CDR3. The trim removed 6 bases at V and 5 bases at J, leaving 21 bases unmatched. CDR3 residues: CASSAPPSGVAGGTGELFF. CDR3 DNA: TGTGCCAGCAGCGCCCCACCGAGCGGGGTAGCGGGCGGAACCGGGGAGCTGTTTTTT.

The chain has TRBV29-1 and TRBJ1-1; TRBD1 might be the D (6 bases). In germline, CDR1 is SQVTM, CDR2 ANQGSEA. The V and J ends lost 5 bases and 0 bases respectively, with 13 bases between them. This CDR3 is 14 amino acids long. CDR3 nucleotides: TGCAGCGTTCAGATGACAGGAGTGAACACTGAAGCTTTCTTT. Protein product: CSVQMTGVNTEAFF.

This chain connects TRBV5-4 to TRBJ1-1; 10 bases fit TRBD1. V shed 6 bases and J 0 bases; nucleotides not matched to a gene: 8. The germline V gene encodes CDR1 SGHNT and CDR2 YYREEE (reference sequence). The CDR3 has 16 amino acids. The CDR3 reads CASTRVTGGLNTEAFF. The CDR3 DNA follows: TGTGCCAGCACCCGAGTGACAGGGGGCCTGAACACTGAAGCTTTCTTT.

This clone was seen more than once but under ten times. The rearrangement uses TRBV7-3 and TRBJ1-5; tentative D call: TRBD1 (6 bases). The V gene's germline CDR1 is SGHTA and CDR2 FQGTGA. CDR3 length: 13 amino acids. V shed 5 bases and J shed 5 bases, with 10 bases lying between them. CDR3 DNA sequence: TGTGCCAGCAGCCTGGACAGTGATCAGCCCCAGCATTTT. Amino acid sequence: CASSLDSDQPQHF.

The chain uses TRBV19 and TRBJ1-2, with 10 bases aligning to TRBD1. V shed 6 bases, J shed 6 bases, and the junction held 10 bases outside the gene matches. CDR3 length: 15 amino acids. CDR1 and CDR2 from the germline V gene are LNHDA and SQIVND (reference sequence). Written as DNA, the CDR3 is TGTGCCAGTAGCACCTGGGGACAGGGGCTGGATGGCTACACCTTC. Amino acids: CASSTWGQGLDGYTF.

J is TRBJ1-3 and V is TRBV6-5; 7 nucleotides align to TRBD1. Germline loops: CDR1 MNHEY, CDR2 SVGAGI. Trimming cost V 4 bases and J 0 bases; bases outside gene matches: 6. The CDR3 is 16 residues long. CDR3: CASSWDYRGSGNTIYF. In nucleotides, the CDR3 is TGTGCCAGCAGTTGGGATTACAGGGGCTCTGGAAACACCATATATTTT.

This clone was observed a few times. This chain uses TRBV11-3 with TRBJ1-2; possibly TRBD1 for D (5 bases). Per germline, CDR1 SGHNT and CDR2 YENEEA. This CDR3 has 16 residues. V was pared by 0 bases and J by 4 bases, with 15 bases between. The CDR3 sequence is CASSLEGREGSYGYTF. The CDR3 bases are TGTGCCAGCAGCTTAGAAGGTCGGGAGGGGAGCTATGGCTACACCTTC.

The rearrangement joins TRBV6-5 to TRBJ1-1; D is ambiguous. CDR3 length: 15 amino acids. The germline CDR1 and CDR2 sequences are MNHEY and SVGAGI. V was pared by 0 bases and J by 1 base, with 9 bases between. CDR3 loop: CASSYSRRQNTEAFF. DNA of the CDR3: TGTGCCAGCAGTTACTCGAGACGACAGAACACTGAAGCTTTCTTT.

The chain joins TRBV15 to TRBJ1-2; D call uncertain. The length of the CDR3 is 14 residues. The germline CDR1 and CDR2 sequences are LNHNV and YYDKDF (reference sequence). V was pared by 0 bases and J by 1 base, with 6 bases between. The CDR3 spells CATSRDRVNYGYTF. The CDR3 DNA reads TGTGCCACCAGCAGAGATAGGGTTAACTATGGCTACACCTTC.

The V gene is TRBV2, the J gene TRBJ1-4, with 7 bases aligning to TRBD1. This CDR3 spans 15 amino acids. CDR1 SNHLY and CDR2 FYNNEI come from the germline V gene. The V gene end was trimmed by 2 bases and the J gene end by 5 bases; junction bases not matched to a gene: 5. The CDR3 DNA follows: TGTGCCAGCAGTGAACAGGGGGGTTTGAATGAAAAACTGTTTTTT. Translating it yields CASSEQGGLNEKLFF.

J is TRBJ2-1 and V is TRBV6-5; TRBD2 matches 9 bases. CDR1 and CDR2 (germline): MNHEY, SVGAGI. The CDR3 loop spans 16 amino acids. The V segment lost 4 bases and the J segment 0 bases; nucleotides outside the gene matches: 4. The CDR3, as DNA: TGTGCCAGCAGTTCTAGCGGGGCGAGCTCCTACAATGAGCAGTTCTTC. This codes for CASSSSGASSYNEQFF.

V is TRBV5-5 and J is TRBJ1-2; 8 bases are shared with TRBD1. With V trimmed by 3 bases and J by 8 bases, 15 bases remained unmatched. Germline-derived CDR1 and CDR2 are SGHKS and YYEKEE (reference sequence). The CDR3 covers 16 residues. CDR3 nucleotide sequence: TGTGCCAGCAGCTGGGAGGTCCAGGGGGCGATTGGAGGCTACACCTTC. Its protein is CASSWEVQGAIGGYTF.

The chain has TRBV5-8 and TRBJ1-2; unclear D gene. V dropped 1 base and J dropped 2 bases, with 15 bases sitting between them. The CDR3 is 16 amino acids. The germline CDR1 and CDR2 sequences are SGHTS and YDEGEE. The DNA for the CDR3 is TGTGCCAGCAGCTTGTTCCGGAAGTCCGGGAACTATGGCTACACCTTC. Translation: CASSLFRKSGNYGYTF. The whole variable domain, remainder taken from reference TRBV5-8 and TRBJ1-2, is EAGVTQSPTHLIKTRGQQATLRCSPISGHTSVYWYQQALGLGLQFLLWYDEGEERNRGNFPPRFSGRQFPNYSSELNVNALELEDSALYLCASSLFRKSGNYGYTFGSGTRLTVV.

This clone was counted only a few times. The genes are TRBV11-2 and TRBJ1-5; D is uncertain. Germline-derived CDR1 and CDR2 are SGHAT and FQNNGV. The V gene lost 5 bases and the J gene lost 9 bases, with 11 bases spanning the gap. The CDR3 extends over 12 amino acids. CDR3 amino acids: CASSPFWRPQHF. Here the CDR3 DNA reads TGTGCCAGCAGCCCTTTCTGGCGGCCCCAGCATTTT.

CDR3 bases: TGTGCCAGCAGCTTGGGGACTGGCTACGAGCAGTACTTC. Protein product: CASSLGTGYEQYF. This chain links TRBV5-8 with TRBJ2-7; TRBD2 might be the D (5 bases). The CDR3 totals 13 residues. The V and J ends lost 0 bases and 3 bases respectively, with 7 bases between them. Germline loops: CDR1 SGHTS, CDR2 YDEGEE.

The genes are TRBV6-5 and TRBJ1-3, with D unresolved. V was shortened by 7 bases and J by 2 bases, with 12 bases between the two germline ends. This CDR3 comprises 14 residues. Looked up from germline, CDR1 is MNHEY and CDR2 is SVGAGI. CDR3 sequence (DNA): TGTGCCAGCACCGAGGACGCAGCTGGAAACACCATATATTTT. Amino acids: CASTEDAAGNTIYF.